The 28 T cell receptor beta chains below come from one sample, sequenced in a study of T cells in Graves' hyperthyroidism and ophthalmopathy. Researchers took RNA transcripts and amplified the TCR beta CDR3 regions from them. The HTBI set primed first-round TCR CDR3 RT-PCR. From the multiplex PCR reads, TCRdb called clonotypes with MiXCR, one entry per CDR3 protein. This sample yields approximately 350,000 distinct CDR3 sequences, of which roughly 15% are seen a single time; approximately 20% belongs to the top ten. The specimen was blood. These receptor sequences come from a woman aged 60 to 75 with Graves' ophthalmopathy.

This clonotype was picked up many times. V and J are TRBV5-1 and TRBJ2-1, with TRBD1 matching 7 bases. Germline assignment: CDR1 SGHRS and CDR2 YFSETQ. The V gene end was trimmed by 0 bases and the J gene end by 6 bases; junction bases not matched to a gene: 3. The CDR3 is 14 amino acids. CDR3 nucleotides: TGCGCCAGCAGCTTGGGGGGACAGCTCAATGAGCAGTTCTTC. Protein: CASSLGGQLNEQFF.

In its sample, this clonotype was seen many times. The chain carries TRBV2 and TRBJ2-1; TRBD2 is a possible D gene (6 bases). V dropped 3 bases and J dropped 7 bases, with 13 bases sitting between them. The CDR3 sequence is 14 residues long. Germline assignment: CDR1 SNHLY and CDR2 FYNNEI. Here the CDR3 reads CASSDYLGRNEQFF. CDR3 nucleotide sequence: TGTGCCAGCAGTGATTACCTAGGGAGGAATGAGCAGTTCTTC.

A word on this clonotype: Since a much larger clone is just one base distant, this may be a read error. The chain combines TRBV11-2 with TRBJ2-2, with D perhaps matching TRBD2 (5 bases). CDR3 length: 14 residues. Germline V gene sequence: CDR1 SGHAT, CDR2 FQNNGV. The CDR3 loop reads CASSLNRWPGELSF. As DNA, the CDR3 is TGTGCCAGCAGCTTGAACCGCTGGCCCGGGGAGCTGTCTTTT. The full variable domain, rest sourced from reference TRBV11-2 and TRBJ2-2, is EAGVAQSPRYKIIEKRQSVAFWCNPISGHATLYWYQQILGQGPKLLIQFQNNGVVDDSQLPKDRFSAERLKGVDSTLKIQPAKLEDSAVYLCASSLNRWPGELSFGEGSRLTVL.

As for this clonotype: Given a much more abundant clone one base away, this may be a read error. The chain uses TRBV3-1 and TRBJ1-6; D might be TRBD1 (5 bases). Between the trimmed V and J ends, which lost 0 bases and 7 bases, there was a span of 13 bases. CDR3 size: 16 residues. Germline V gene data show CDR1 as LGHDT and CDR2 as YNNKEL (reference sequence). CDR3 sequence reads: CASSQDHWTTNSPLHF. CDR3 nucleotide sequence: TGTGCCAGCAGCCAAGATCATTGGACAACCAATTCACCCCTCCACTTT. The whole variable domain, remainder taken from reference TRBV3-1 and TRBJ1-6, is DTAVSQTPKYLVTQMGNDKSIKCEQNLGHDTMYWYKQDSKKFLKIMFSYNNKELIINETVPNRFSPKSPDKAHLNLHINSLELGDSAVYFCASSQDHWTTNSPLHFGNGTRLTVT.

This clonotype came up many times. The chain carries TRBV5-1 and TRBJ2-2, with unresolved D. The CDR3 consists of 13 residues. Trimming pared 2 bases from V and 6 bases from J, leaving 8 bases between. The germline V gene encodes CDR1 SGHRS and CDR2 YFSETQ. DNA of the CDR3: TGCGCCAGCAGCTTAGCCGGCCCCGGGGAGCTGTTTTTT. Encoded protein: CASSLAGPGELFF.

Ten or more counts support this clonotype. The rearrangement links TRBV6-1 to TRBJ2-3, with D tentatively TRBD2 (5 bases). CDR3 length equals 15 residues. The V gene lost 7 bases and the J gene lost 2 bases, with 16 bases spanning the gap. The germline V gene has CDR1 MNHNS and CDR2 SASEGT. CDR3 DNA sequence: TGTGCCAGCAAACGAGGGAGTAGCCCCACAGATACGCAGTATTTT. Amino acids: CASKRGSSPTDTQYF.

This chain joins TRBV2 and TRBJ2-3; 7 bases are a match to TRBD1. This CDR3 has 14 amino acids. V trimming: 7 bases; J trimming: 0 bases; junction bases outside the gene matches: 4. The germline gives CDR1 SNHLY, CDR2 FYNNEI. The CDR3 DNA sequence: TGTGCCAGCATAAAGGGACAGAGCACAGATACGCAGTATTTT. This encodes CASIKGQSTDTQYF.

The rearrangement uses TRBV7-6 and TRBJ2-7; the D gene is possibly TRBD2 (5 bases). The germline gives CDR1 SGHVS, CDR2 FNYEAQ. The CDR3 covers 17 residues. V shed 5 bases and J shed 2 bases, with 22 bases lying between them. This CDR3 is CASSISSYEDSPYEQYF. The CDR3 region has the DNA TGTGCCAGCAGCATTAGCAGTTACGAGGACTCGCCCTACGAGCAGTACTTC.

This clonotype has at least ten counts. This chain joins TRBV3-1 and TRBJ2-7, with D tentatively TRBD1 (5 bases). V lost 0 bases and J 5 bases, leaving 17 bases between the germline ends. Germline V gives CDR1 LGHDT, CDR2 YNNKEL (reference sequence). This CDR3 comprises 16 residues. CDR3 amino acids: CASSQDIGGRVNEQYF. In DNA, the CDR3 is TGTGCCAGCAGCCAAGATATTGGTGGCAGGGTCAACGAGCAGTACTTC.

The chain carries TRBV28 and TRBJ1-4; D call uncertain. Germline V gene lookup returns CDR1 MDHEN and CDR2 SYDVKM. Deletions cut 1 base from V and 8 bases from J, with 11 bases between. The CDR3 runs to 14 residues. The CDR3 nucleotides are TGTGCCAGCAGTTTATTGCCGGGTTTAGAAAAACTGTTTTTT. This gives the protein CASSLLPGLEKLFF.

The chain carries TRBV24-1 and TRBJ2-3; 10 bases are shared with TRBD2. The CDR3 sequence is 15 residues long. Germline V CDR1 and CDR2: KGHDR, SFDVKD. Trimming took 5 bases from V and 4 from J; bases not matched to a gene: 5. CDR3 in DNA: TGTGCCACCAGTGGGGAAGCGGGAGGGCCAGATACGCAGTATTTT. Translating it yields CATSGEAGGPDTQYF.

This clonotype occurred many times. V and J are TRBV5-1 and TRBJ2-1, with D maybe TRBD2 (5 bases). V was shortened by 2 bases and J by 5 bases, with 11 bases between the two germline ends. Per the germline V gene, CDR1 is SGHRS and CDR2 is YFSETQ. This CDR3 contains 14 residues. The CDR3 here is CASSFGSVHNEQFF. Here the CDR3 DNA reads TGCGCCAGCAGCTTTGGTAGCGTGCACAATGAGCAGTTCTTC.

This clonotype showed up many times. The chain couples TRBV9 to TRBJ1-1, with a tentative D call TRBD1 (5 bases). Germline lookup yields CDR1 SGDLS and CDR2 YYNGEE. The CDR3 extends over 14 amino acids. V shed 6 bases and J shed 1 base, with 13 bases lying between them. The CDR3 DNA sequence: TGTGCCAGCACCCTTGGGGCAGAGAACACTGAAGCTTTCTTT. It translates to CASTLGAENTEAFF.

The chain is built from TRBV12-3 or TRBV12-4 and TRBJ2-5; 8 bases are a match to TRBD2. The ends lost 5 bases at V and 5 bases at J; junction bases unmatched: 10. The CDR3 consists of 15 residues. This CDR3 is CASSDPGGARETQYF. The CDR3 DNA reads TGTGCCAGCAGTGACCCCGGGGGGGCTCGGGAGACCCAGTACTTC.

This chain uses TRBV5-6 with TRBJ2-1, with D unresolved. The V gene lost 4 bases and the J gene lost 6 bases, with 8 bases spanning the gap. The CDR3 runs to 12 residues. Germline V gene data show CDR1 as SGHDT and CDR2 as YYEEEE. CDR3 nucleotides: TGTGCCAGCAGCACCCTAGTCAATGAGCAGTTCTTC. Its protein product is CASSTLVNEQFF.

This clonotype appeared a few times. Its ends do not fully match the called genes, so a read error is possible. The V gene is TRBV12-3 or TRBV12-4, the J gene TRBJ1-2, with TRBD1 as a possible D gene (6 bases). The CDR3 extends over 14 amino acids. The CDR3 loop reads CASSLRTANYSYTF. CDR3 coding DNA: TGTGCCAGCAGTTTACGGACAGCTAACTATAGCTACACCTTC.

The chain employs TRBV27 and TRBJ1-4; 10 bases align to TRBD1. From germline, CDR1 is MNHEY and CDR2 SMNVEV (reference sequence). The CDR3 length is 14 residues. The trim removed 8 bases at V and 5 bases at J, leaving 5 bases unmatched. The CDR3 nucleotides read TGTGCCAGCCGACGGACAGGGGGGAATGAAAAACTGTTTTTT. It codes for CASRRTGGNEKLFF.

The chain joins TRBV4-2 to TRBJ2-7; the D gene is possibly TRBD1 (5 bases). V gave up 1 base and J gave up 4 bases, with 11 bases separating them. The germline V gene encodes CDR1 LGHNA and CDR2 YNFKEQ. The CDR3 runs 14 residues. In DNA form, the CDR3 reads TGTGCCAGCAGCCAAGGGGGCACAGATTACGAGCAGTACTTC. It specifies CASSQGGTDYEQYF.

In its sample, this clonotype was seen many times. CDR3 sequence: CASRMLGLAGGLAYEQYF. Here the CDR3 DNA reads TGTGCCAGCCGTATGCTCGGACTAGCCGGCGGGCTGGCCTACGAGCAGTACTTC. The genes are TRBV6-1 and TRBJ2-7; 8 nucleotides agree with TRBD2. Germline values: CDR1 MNHNS, CDR2 SASEGT. This CDR3 is 18 amino acids long. Trimming removed 8 bases from V and 2 bases from J; junction bases left unmatched: 20.

This chain links TRBV28 with TRBJ2-6, with D possibly TRBD1 on 5 matching bases. Germline V gene sequence: CDR1 MDHEN, CDR2 SYDVKM. V dropped 3 bases and J dropped 0 bases, with 12 bases sitting between them. CDR3 length: 17 residues. The CDR3 DNA is TGTGCCAGCAGTTTTTTGACAGTAGCCTCTGGGGCCAACGTCCTGACTTTC. Protein: CASSFLTVASGANVLTF.

The V call is TRBV5-6, the J call TRBJ2-1, with TRBD2 matching over 10 bases. Germline CDR1 SGHDT, CDR2 YYEEEE. J lost 6 bases, V lost 6 bases, and 3 bases had no gene match. The CDR3 contains 13 residues. This chain's CDR3 is CASILAGGNEQFF. The CDR3 DNA is TGTGCCAGCATCTTAGCGGGGGGCAATGAGCAGTTCTTC.

The V and J genes are TRBV9 and TRBJ2-2; no clear D. V was cut by 0 bases and J by 5 bases, with 8 bases left in between. From germline, CDR1 is SGDLS and CDR2 YYNGEE. This CDR3 region has 14 residues. The CDR3 bases are TGTGCCAGCAGCGTAGACACCCTAACCGGGGAGCTGTTTTTT. Its protein product is CASSVDTLTGELFF.

The chain recombines TRBV2 with TRBJ2-4, with 7 nucleotides matching TRBD1. The CDR3 has 12 amino acids. J lost 7 bases, V lost 9 bases, and 6 bases had no gene match. Germline CDR1 is SNHLY and CDR2 is FYNNEI. The CDR3 region has the DNA TGTGCCAGTTCGACAGGGCGGAACATTCAGTACTTC. This codes for CASSTGRNIQYF.

In its sample, this clonotype was seen a few times. V usage is TRBV30 and J usage is TRBJ2-1; TRBD2 aligns across 7 bases. The CDR3 covers 16 residues. V lost 0 bases and J lost 2; bases outside the gene matches: 7. Germline V gives CDR1 GTSNPN, CDR2 SVGIG (reference sequence). This CDR3 is CAWSVLGGSTYNEQFF. The CDR3 DNA is TGTGCCTGGAGTGTACTTGGCGGGAGCACCTACAATGAGCAGTTCTTC.

There are a few counts of this clonotype. CDR3 amino acids: CATHRTSGTEEQYF. CDR3 sequence (DNA): TGTGCCACCCACCGGACTAGCGGGACGGAAGAGCAGTACTTC. J is TRBJ2-7 and V is TRBV6-1, with TRBD2 matching 12 bases. Trimming at V came to 10 bases and at J to 7 bases, leaving 11 bases not matched to a gene. This CDR3 contains 14 residues. The germline V gene encodes CDR1 MNHNS and CDR2 SASEGT.

This clonotype came up once. The V call is TRBV13, the J call TRBJ2-5; D is possibly TRBD2 (6 bases). Germline CDR1 reads PRHDT; CDR2 reads FYEKMQ (reference sequence). Trimming left V 3 bases short and J 7 bases short, with 18 bases between. CDR3 size: 15 residues. CDR3 sequence reads: CASSLVGEVAGTQYF. The CDR3 coding sequence is TGTGCCAGCAGCTTGGTGGGGGAGGTAGCAGGGACCCAGTACTTC.

This clonotype has a count of ten or more. V is TRBV5-5 and J is TRBJ1-1; D might be TRBD1 (6 bases). The length of the CDR3 is 15 residues. Germline V gives CDR1 SGHKS, CDR2 YYEKEE (reference sequence). The V end lost 5 bases, the J end lost 1 base, and 15 bases lay between the germline ends. The DNA for the CDR3 is TGTGCCAGCAGTTTTCGGACAGACTGGAACACTGAAGCTTTCTTT. Its protein product is CASSFRTDWNTEAFF.

This clonotype was seen ten or more times. The chain uses TRBV2 and TRBJ2-5; 7 bases line up with TRBD2. Trimming removed 5 bases from V and 4 bases from J; junction bases left unmatched: 4. The length of the CDR3 is 13 residues. Per the germline V gene, CDR1 is SNHLY and CDR2 is FYNNEI. The DNA of the CDR3 is TGTGCCAGCAGTTATACGGGGGGAGAGACCCAGTACTTC. Amino acid sequence: CASSYTGGETQYF. Full variable domain (remainder filled in from reference TRBV2 and TRBJ2-5): EPEVTQTPSHQVTQMGQEVILRCVPISNHLYFYWYRQILGQKVEFLVSFYNNEISEKSEIFDDQFSVERPDGSNFTLKIRSTKLEDSAMYFCASSYTGGETQYFGPGTRLLVL.